The next 13 T cell receptor beta chains were all read from a single sample in a study of blood T cell repertoires in COVID-19. Profiling relied on immunoSEQ multiplex PCR, and the TCRdb table lists in-frame clones only, not all of them. The sample has about 480,000 clones, around 89% seen once. Material for sequencing was PBMCs or T cells enriched from blood (not recorded which). Receptors were obtained from a woman in her forties who had recovered from COVID-19.

J is TRBJ2-3 and V is TRBV24-1; D possibly corresponds to TRBD2 (5 bases). The length of the CDR3 is 13 residues. The V gene lost 9 bases and the J gene lost 4 bases, with 13 bases spanning the gap. CDR1 is KGHDR and CDR2 is SFDVKD in the germline V gene. CDR3 nucleotide sequence: TGTGCCACCTCACGCATGGGAGCAGATACGCAGTATTTT. This encodes CATSRMGADTQYF.

The chain joins TRBV19 to TRBJ1-5; tentatively, D is TRBD1 (6 bases). Germline values: CDR1 LNHDA, CDR2 SQIVND (reference sequence). V shed 5 bases and J shed 0 bases, with 20 bases lying between them. The CDR3 covers 18 residues. As DNA, the CDR3 is TGTGCCAGTAGTCTCAGGACAGAACGATATTATAGCAATCAGCCCCAGCATTTT. This sequence encodes CASSLRTERYYSNQPQHF.

The chain has TRBV7-8 and TRBJ1-2, with TRBD1 matching 9 bases. CDR1 is SGHVS, CDR2 FQNEAQ, per germline. CDR3 length equals 15 residues. With 2 bases clipped from V and 5 bases from J, the junction kept 6 bases outside the gene matches. The CDR3 spells CASSLIQGAGYGYTF. The CDR3 DNA reads TGTGCCAGCAGCTTAATACAGGGGGCTGGGTATGGCTACACCTTC. Combining the CDR3 with reference TRBV7-8 and TRBJ1-2 gives the whole variable domain GAGVSQSPRYKVAKRGQDVALRCDPISGHVSLFWYQQALGQGPEFLTYFQNEAQLDKSGLPSDRFFAERPEGSVSTLKIQRTQQEDSAVYLCASSLIQGAGYGYTFGSGTRLTVV.

The gene calls are TRBV27 and TRBJ1-2; TRBD1 agrees at 7 bases. Per germline, CDR1 MNHEY and CDR2 SMNVEV (reference sequence). The J segment lost 4 bases and the V segment lost 5 bases, leaving 4 bases of the junction unmatched. The CDR3 has 13 residues. The CDR3 spells CASSNRDSYGYTF. In DNA form, the CDR3 reads TGTGCCAGCAGTAACCGGGACAGCTATGGCTACACCTTC.

The rearrangement links TRBV10-2 to TRBJ2-7, with TRBD2 matching 10 bases. This CDR3 comprises 14 residues. CDR1 and CDR2 from the germline V gene are WSHSY and SAAADI. V dropped 6 bases and J dropped 2; count of bases not matched to a gene: 4. The CDR3 bases are TGCGCCAGCAGCCAAGCGGGAGGGCCCTACGAGCAGTACTTC. It yields the protein CASSQAGGPYEQYF.

The rearrangement uses TRBV7-9 and TRBJ2-3, with 7 bases aligning to TRBD2. The germline CDR1 and CDR2 sequences are SEHNR and FQNEAQ (reference sequence). The V and J ends lost 2 bases and 6 bases, in that order; junction bases with no gene match: 11. This CDR3 region has 16 residues. The CDR3 here is CASSLNSGAVLDTQYF. CDR3 sequence (DNA): TGTGCCAGCAGCTTAAACAGCGGGGCCGTTCTGGATACGCAGTATTTT. Combining the CDR3 with reference TRBV7-9 and TRBJ2-3 gives the whole variable domain DTGVSQNPRHKITKRGQNVTFRCDPISEHNRLYWYRQTLGQGPEFLTYFQNEAQLEKSRLLSDRFSAERPKGSFSTLEIQRTEQGDSAMYLCASSLNSGAVLDTQYFGPGTRLTVL.

The gene calls are TRBV5-1 and TRBJ1-2, with a weak D call TRBD1 (5 bases). The CDR3 is 13 amino acids. Looked up from germline, CDR1 is SGHRS and CDR2 is YFSETQ. V gave up 4 bases and J gave up 9 bases, with 16 bases separating them. The CDR3 sequence is CASSPPSAGSYTF. The CDR3 bases are TGCGCCAGCAGCCCACCGTCAGCAGGGAGCTACACCTTC. Full variable domain (missing parts from reference TRBV5-1 and TRBJ1-2): KAGVTQTPRYLIKTRGQQVTLSCSPISGHRSVSWYQQTPGQGLQFLFEYFSETQRNKGNFPGRFSGRQFSNSRSEMNVSTLELGDSALYLCASSPPSAGSYTFGSGTRLTVV.

The chain recombines TRBV3-1 (or the pseudogene TRBV3-2) with TRBJ1-1; 7 nucleotides match TRBD1. Germline V gives CDR1 LGHDT, CDR2 YNNKEL (reference sequence). This CDR3 is built from 15 residues. V lost 2 bases and J lost 5; bases outside the gene matches: 8. The CDR3: CASSQLTGVGTEAFF. The DNA of the CDR3 is TGTGCCAGCAGCCAATTAACAGGGGTGGGGACTGAAGCTTTCTTT.

Details on this clone: Germline and junction disagree at one end, which may indicate a read error. The chain uses TRBV7-2 and TRBJ2-3; D might be TRBD2 (6 bases). The CDR3 is 12 amino acids. Germline CDR1 reads SGHTA; CDR2 reads FQGNSA. The CDR3 DNA reads TGTGCCAGCAGCTTAGAAGCCGGGACTCCCTTTTTT. Protein: CASSLEAGTPFF.

Here the CDR3 reads CASSLGTGMGQPQHF. The CDR3 DNA is TGTGCCAGCAGCTTGGGGACAGGGATGGGTCAGCCCCAGCATTTT. The rearrangement joins TRBV7-2 to TRBJ1-5; 9 nucleotides match TRBD1. Germline trimming cut 3 bases from V and 6 bases from J; bases unmatched to any gene: 6. Germline CDR1 SGHTA, CDR2 FQGNSA. The CDR3 covers 15 residues.

The chain is built from TRBV11-2 and TRBJ2-7, with a tentative D call TRBD2 (6 bases). Trimming took off 5 bases at V and 3 bases at J, with 26 bases between the two ends. Germline CDR1 SGHAT, CDR2 FQNNGV. The CDR3 length is 18 residues. Here the CDR3 reads CASSPIALRTIKFYEQYF. In DNA, the CDR3 is TGTGCCAGCAGCCCTATCGCTCTCCGGACTATCAAATTCTACGAGCAGTACTTC.

This clone was counted ten times or more. The chain has TRBV3-1 (or the pseudogene TRBV3-2) and TRBJ1-2; the D gene is possibly TRBD1 (6 bases). This CDR3 has 14 amino acids. V lost 6 bases to trimming and J lost 7 bases, with 18 bases between them. Germline CDR1 reads LGHDT; CDR2 reads YNNKEL (reference sequence). CDR3 protein: CASRPSGLGAGYTF. In nucleotides, the CDR3 is TGTGCCAGCAGACCATCGGGGTTGGGGGCTGGCTACACCTTC.

The V and J genes are TRBV5-1 and TRBJ2-2; tentative D call: TRBD2 (5 bases). The germline CDR1 and CDR2 sequences are SGHRS and YFSETQ. This CDR3 has 16 residues. The ends were cut back, 4 bases at V and 0 bases at J, with 13 bases in the middle. The CDR3 reads CASSDRGNPNTGELFF. The CDR3 coding sequence is TGCGCCAGCAGCGACCGGGGTAATCCGAACACCGGGGAGCTGTTTTTT.